Listed below are T cell receptor beta chains from one sample, sequenced in a study of HIV-infected patients and healthy controls. TCRdb fed the 5' RACE reads into MiXCR, producing one record per CDR3 protein. The table lists fewer than 20,000 distinct CDR3 sequences, approximately 8.3% of them singletons. The specimen sequenced was blood. The receptors come from an adult in good health. The CDR3 runs from the conserved cysteine through the conserved F or W. D genes are given only for firm matches. Clone size appears in some rows only: once, few, many, or a class for an expanded clone.

D gene,V gene,CDR3 length,J gene,clone size,CDR3 protein,CDR3 DNA
TRBD2,TRBV3-1,16,TRBJ2-5,many,CASSQAPGLAEETQYF,TGTGCCAGCAGCCAAGCACCGGGACTAGCGGAAGAGACCCAGTACTTC
.,TRBV4-1,17,TRBJ2-3,many,CASSQDRAGERSDTQYF,TGCGCCAGCAGCCAAGATCGGGCAGGGGAGAGGTCAGATACGCAGTATTTT
.,TRBV28,18,TRBJ2-2,.,CASSLRGPRLGITGELFF,TGTGCCAGCAGTTTAAGGGGTCCAAGACTAGGAATCACCGGGGAGCTGTTTTTT
.,TRBV7-8,12,TRBJ2-7,.,CASSPRTYEQYF,TGTGCCAGCAGCCCGAGGACGTACGAGCAGTACTTC
.,TRBV3-1,13,TRBJ2-3,few,CASSQTVTDTQYF,TGTGCCAGCAGCCAGACAGTCACAGATACGCAGTATTTT
.,TRBV4-2,14,TRBJ2-7,few,CASSQVGPPYEQYF,TGTGCCAGCAGCCAAGTTGGGCCACCCTACGAGCAGTACTTC
TRBD2,TRBV14,20,TRBJ2-3,medium-sized,CASSQRRGSVQREKSDTQYF,TGTGCCAGCAGCCAGCGGCGAGGGTCGGTTCAGCGGGAGAAGTCAGATACGCAGTATTTT
.,TRBV20-1,15,TRBJ1-2,many,CSARDPRGVRYGYTF,TGCAGTGCTAGAGATCCCAGAGGAGTTAGGTATGGCTACACCTTC
.,TRBV20-1,14,TRBJ2-1,many,CSGRQSSSYNEQFF,TGCAGTGGTAGACAGTCCAGCTCCTACAATGAGCAGTTCTTC
.,TRBV29-1,12,TRBJ2-1,many,CSVEGDYNEQFF,TGCAGCGTTGAAGGTGATTACAATGAGCAGTTCTTC
TRBD1,TRBV6-1,13,TRBJ2-3,few,CASSEAARDRWYF,TGTGCCAGCAGTGAAGCGGCCCGGGACAGATGGTATTTT